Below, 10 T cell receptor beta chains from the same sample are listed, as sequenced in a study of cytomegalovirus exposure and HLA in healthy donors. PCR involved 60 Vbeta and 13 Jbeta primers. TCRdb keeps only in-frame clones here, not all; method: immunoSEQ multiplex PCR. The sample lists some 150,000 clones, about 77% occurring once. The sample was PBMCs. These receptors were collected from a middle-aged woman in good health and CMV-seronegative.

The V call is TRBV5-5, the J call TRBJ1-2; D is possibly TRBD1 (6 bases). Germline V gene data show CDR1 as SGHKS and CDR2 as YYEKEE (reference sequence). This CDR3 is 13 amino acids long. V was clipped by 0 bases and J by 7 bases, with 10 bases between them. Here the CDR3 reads CASSLVQGIGYTF. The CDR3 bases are TGTGCCAGCAGCTTGGTACAGGGAATTGGCTACACCTTC.

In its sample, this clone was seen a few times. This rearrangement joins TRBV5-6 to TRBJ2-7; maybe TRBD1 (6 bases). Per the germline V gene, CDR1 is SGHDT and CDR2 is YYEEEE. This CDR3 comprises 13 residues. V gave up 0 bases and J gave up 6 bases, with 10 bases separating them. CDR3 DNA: TGTGCCAGCAGCTTGGCCAGGGGTGCCGAGCAGTACTTC. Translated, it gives CASSLARGAEQYF.

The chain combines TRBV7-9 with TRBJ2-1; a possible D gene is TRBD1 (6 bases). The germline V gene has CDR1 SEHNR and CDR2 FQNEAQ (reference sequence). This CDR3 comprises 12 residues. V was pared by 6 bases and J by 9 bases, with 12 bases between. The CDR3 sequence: CASSPSGVEQFF. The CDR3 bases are TGTGCCAGCAGTCCTTCAGGGGTTGAGCAGTTCTTC. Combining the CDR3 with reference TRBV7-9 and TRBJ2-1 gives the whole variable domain DTGVSQNPRHKITKRGQNVTFRCDPISEHNRLYWYRQTLGQGPEFLTYFQNEAQLEKSRLLSDRFSAERPKGSFSTLEIQRTEQGDSAMYLCASSPSGVEQFFGPGTRLTVL.

Here the CDR3 reads CAWSVERAGFEAFF. In nucleotides, the CDR3 is TGTGCCTGGAGTGTAGAGCGGGCAGGGTTTGAAGCTTTCTTT. The V call is TRBV30, the J call TRBJ1-1; tentative D call: TRBD1 (5 bases). Germline lookup yields CDR1 GTSNPN and CDR2 SVGIG (reference sequence). The CDR3 has 14 residues. The V end was cut by 0 bases, the J end by 7 bases, with 15 bases between. Using reference TRBV30 and TRBJ1-1 for the parts outside the CDR3, the full variable domain is SQTIHQWPATLVQPVGSPLSLECTVEGTSNPNLYWYRQAAGRGLQLLFYSVGIGQISSEVPQNLSASRPQDRQFILSSKKLLLSDSGFYLCAWSVERAGFEAFFGQGTRLTVV.

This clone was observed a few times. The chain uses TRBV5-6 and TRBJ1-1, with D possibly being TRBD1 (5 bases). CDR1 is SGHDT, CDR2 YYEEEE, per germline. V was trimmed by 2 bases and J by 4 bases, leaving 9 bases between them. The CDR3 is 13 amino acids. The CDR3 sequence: CASSFRGSTEAFF. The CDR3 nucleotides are TGTGCCAGCAGCTTCCGGGGGAGCACTGAAGCTTTCTTT.

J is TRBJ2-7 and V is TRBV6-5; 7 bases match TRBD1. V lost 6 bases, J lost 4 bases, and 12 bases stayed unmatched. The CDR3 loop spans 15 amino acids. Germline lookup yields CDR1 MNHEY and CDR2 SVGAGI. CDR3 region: CASSLSFTGEYEQYF. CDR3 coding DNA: TGTGCCAGCAGCCTTTCGTTTACAGGGGAATACGAGCAGTACTTC.

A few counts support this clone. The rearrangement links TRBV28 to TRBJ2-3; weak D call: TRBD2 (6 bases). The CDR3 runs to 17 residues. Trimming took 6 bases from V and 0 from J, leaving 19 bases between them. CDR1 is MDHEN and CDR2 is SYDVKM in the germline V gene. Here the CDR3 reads CASSPPGRTKSTDTQYF. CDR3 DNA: TGTGCCAGCAGCCCACCCGGTAGGACTAAGAGCACAGATACGCAGTATTTT.

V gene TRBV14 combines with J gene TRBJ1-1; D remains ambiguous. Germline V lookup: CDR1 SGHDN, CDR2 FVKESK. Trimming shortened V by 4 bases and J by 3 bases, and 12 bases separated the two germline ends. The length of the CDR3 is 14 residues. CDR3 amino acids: CASSPLWEHTEAFF. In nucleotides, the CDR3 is TGTGCCAGCAGCCCGTTGTGGGAGCACACTGAAGCTTTCTTT.

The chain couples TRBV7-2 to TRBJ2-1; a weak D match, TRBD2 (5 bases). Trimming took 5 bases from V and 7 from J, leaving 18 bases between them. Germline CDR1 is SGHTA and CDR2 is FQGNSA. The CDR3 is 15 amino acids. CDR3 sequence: CASSLPLLSGNEQFF. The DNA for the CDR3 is TGTGCCAGCAGCCTACCCCTATTGTCGGGGAATGAGCAGTTCTTC. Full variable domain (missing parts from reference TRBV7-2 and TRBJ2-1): GAGVSQSPSNKVTEKGKDVELRCDPISGHTALYWYRQSLGQGLEFLIYFQGNSAPDKSGLPSDRFSAERTGGSVSTLTIQRTQQEDSAVYLCASSLPLLSGNEQFFGPGTRLTVL.

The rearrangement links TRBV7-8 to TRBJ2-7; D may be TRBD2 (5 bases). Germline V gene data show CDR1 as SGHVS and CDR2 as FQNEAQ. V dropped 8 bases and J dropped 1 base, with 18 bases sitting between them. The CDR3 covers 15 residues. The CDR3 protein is CASRVGEGLSYEQYF. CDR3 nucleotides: TGTGCCAGCCGGGTTGGTGAGGGCTTGTCCTACGAGCAGTACTTC.